Reported below is one T cell receptor (beta chain). The data originate from a study of radiation and T cells in renal cell carcinoma. The repertoire was sequenced with immunoSEQ multiplex PCR; TCRdb's copy has only in-frame clones and lacks some. The sample records 100,000 to 150,000 clones, roughly four fifths being singletons. The time point here: blood 2 weeks post-SBRT. The treatment denotes: 15 Gy SBRT to primary tumor, nephrectomy 4 weeks later. The patient's renal cell carcinoma had clear cell pathology. The germline V gene has CDR1 SGHRS and CDR2 YFSETQ. The CDR3 has 14 residues. V lost 4 bases, J lost 5 bases, and 4 bases stayed unmatched.

The sample consisted of blood, taken from a patient whose treatment included radiotherapy and nephrectomy. V and J are TRBV5-1 and TRBJ1-5; the match to TRBD1 covers 9 bases. This clonotype was obtained from a man aged 45-65 years with renal cell carcinoma. CDR3 protein: CASSPGTGHQPQHF. The CDR3 DNA sequence: TGCGCCAGCAGCCCCGGGACAGGGCATCAGCCCCAGCATTTT.